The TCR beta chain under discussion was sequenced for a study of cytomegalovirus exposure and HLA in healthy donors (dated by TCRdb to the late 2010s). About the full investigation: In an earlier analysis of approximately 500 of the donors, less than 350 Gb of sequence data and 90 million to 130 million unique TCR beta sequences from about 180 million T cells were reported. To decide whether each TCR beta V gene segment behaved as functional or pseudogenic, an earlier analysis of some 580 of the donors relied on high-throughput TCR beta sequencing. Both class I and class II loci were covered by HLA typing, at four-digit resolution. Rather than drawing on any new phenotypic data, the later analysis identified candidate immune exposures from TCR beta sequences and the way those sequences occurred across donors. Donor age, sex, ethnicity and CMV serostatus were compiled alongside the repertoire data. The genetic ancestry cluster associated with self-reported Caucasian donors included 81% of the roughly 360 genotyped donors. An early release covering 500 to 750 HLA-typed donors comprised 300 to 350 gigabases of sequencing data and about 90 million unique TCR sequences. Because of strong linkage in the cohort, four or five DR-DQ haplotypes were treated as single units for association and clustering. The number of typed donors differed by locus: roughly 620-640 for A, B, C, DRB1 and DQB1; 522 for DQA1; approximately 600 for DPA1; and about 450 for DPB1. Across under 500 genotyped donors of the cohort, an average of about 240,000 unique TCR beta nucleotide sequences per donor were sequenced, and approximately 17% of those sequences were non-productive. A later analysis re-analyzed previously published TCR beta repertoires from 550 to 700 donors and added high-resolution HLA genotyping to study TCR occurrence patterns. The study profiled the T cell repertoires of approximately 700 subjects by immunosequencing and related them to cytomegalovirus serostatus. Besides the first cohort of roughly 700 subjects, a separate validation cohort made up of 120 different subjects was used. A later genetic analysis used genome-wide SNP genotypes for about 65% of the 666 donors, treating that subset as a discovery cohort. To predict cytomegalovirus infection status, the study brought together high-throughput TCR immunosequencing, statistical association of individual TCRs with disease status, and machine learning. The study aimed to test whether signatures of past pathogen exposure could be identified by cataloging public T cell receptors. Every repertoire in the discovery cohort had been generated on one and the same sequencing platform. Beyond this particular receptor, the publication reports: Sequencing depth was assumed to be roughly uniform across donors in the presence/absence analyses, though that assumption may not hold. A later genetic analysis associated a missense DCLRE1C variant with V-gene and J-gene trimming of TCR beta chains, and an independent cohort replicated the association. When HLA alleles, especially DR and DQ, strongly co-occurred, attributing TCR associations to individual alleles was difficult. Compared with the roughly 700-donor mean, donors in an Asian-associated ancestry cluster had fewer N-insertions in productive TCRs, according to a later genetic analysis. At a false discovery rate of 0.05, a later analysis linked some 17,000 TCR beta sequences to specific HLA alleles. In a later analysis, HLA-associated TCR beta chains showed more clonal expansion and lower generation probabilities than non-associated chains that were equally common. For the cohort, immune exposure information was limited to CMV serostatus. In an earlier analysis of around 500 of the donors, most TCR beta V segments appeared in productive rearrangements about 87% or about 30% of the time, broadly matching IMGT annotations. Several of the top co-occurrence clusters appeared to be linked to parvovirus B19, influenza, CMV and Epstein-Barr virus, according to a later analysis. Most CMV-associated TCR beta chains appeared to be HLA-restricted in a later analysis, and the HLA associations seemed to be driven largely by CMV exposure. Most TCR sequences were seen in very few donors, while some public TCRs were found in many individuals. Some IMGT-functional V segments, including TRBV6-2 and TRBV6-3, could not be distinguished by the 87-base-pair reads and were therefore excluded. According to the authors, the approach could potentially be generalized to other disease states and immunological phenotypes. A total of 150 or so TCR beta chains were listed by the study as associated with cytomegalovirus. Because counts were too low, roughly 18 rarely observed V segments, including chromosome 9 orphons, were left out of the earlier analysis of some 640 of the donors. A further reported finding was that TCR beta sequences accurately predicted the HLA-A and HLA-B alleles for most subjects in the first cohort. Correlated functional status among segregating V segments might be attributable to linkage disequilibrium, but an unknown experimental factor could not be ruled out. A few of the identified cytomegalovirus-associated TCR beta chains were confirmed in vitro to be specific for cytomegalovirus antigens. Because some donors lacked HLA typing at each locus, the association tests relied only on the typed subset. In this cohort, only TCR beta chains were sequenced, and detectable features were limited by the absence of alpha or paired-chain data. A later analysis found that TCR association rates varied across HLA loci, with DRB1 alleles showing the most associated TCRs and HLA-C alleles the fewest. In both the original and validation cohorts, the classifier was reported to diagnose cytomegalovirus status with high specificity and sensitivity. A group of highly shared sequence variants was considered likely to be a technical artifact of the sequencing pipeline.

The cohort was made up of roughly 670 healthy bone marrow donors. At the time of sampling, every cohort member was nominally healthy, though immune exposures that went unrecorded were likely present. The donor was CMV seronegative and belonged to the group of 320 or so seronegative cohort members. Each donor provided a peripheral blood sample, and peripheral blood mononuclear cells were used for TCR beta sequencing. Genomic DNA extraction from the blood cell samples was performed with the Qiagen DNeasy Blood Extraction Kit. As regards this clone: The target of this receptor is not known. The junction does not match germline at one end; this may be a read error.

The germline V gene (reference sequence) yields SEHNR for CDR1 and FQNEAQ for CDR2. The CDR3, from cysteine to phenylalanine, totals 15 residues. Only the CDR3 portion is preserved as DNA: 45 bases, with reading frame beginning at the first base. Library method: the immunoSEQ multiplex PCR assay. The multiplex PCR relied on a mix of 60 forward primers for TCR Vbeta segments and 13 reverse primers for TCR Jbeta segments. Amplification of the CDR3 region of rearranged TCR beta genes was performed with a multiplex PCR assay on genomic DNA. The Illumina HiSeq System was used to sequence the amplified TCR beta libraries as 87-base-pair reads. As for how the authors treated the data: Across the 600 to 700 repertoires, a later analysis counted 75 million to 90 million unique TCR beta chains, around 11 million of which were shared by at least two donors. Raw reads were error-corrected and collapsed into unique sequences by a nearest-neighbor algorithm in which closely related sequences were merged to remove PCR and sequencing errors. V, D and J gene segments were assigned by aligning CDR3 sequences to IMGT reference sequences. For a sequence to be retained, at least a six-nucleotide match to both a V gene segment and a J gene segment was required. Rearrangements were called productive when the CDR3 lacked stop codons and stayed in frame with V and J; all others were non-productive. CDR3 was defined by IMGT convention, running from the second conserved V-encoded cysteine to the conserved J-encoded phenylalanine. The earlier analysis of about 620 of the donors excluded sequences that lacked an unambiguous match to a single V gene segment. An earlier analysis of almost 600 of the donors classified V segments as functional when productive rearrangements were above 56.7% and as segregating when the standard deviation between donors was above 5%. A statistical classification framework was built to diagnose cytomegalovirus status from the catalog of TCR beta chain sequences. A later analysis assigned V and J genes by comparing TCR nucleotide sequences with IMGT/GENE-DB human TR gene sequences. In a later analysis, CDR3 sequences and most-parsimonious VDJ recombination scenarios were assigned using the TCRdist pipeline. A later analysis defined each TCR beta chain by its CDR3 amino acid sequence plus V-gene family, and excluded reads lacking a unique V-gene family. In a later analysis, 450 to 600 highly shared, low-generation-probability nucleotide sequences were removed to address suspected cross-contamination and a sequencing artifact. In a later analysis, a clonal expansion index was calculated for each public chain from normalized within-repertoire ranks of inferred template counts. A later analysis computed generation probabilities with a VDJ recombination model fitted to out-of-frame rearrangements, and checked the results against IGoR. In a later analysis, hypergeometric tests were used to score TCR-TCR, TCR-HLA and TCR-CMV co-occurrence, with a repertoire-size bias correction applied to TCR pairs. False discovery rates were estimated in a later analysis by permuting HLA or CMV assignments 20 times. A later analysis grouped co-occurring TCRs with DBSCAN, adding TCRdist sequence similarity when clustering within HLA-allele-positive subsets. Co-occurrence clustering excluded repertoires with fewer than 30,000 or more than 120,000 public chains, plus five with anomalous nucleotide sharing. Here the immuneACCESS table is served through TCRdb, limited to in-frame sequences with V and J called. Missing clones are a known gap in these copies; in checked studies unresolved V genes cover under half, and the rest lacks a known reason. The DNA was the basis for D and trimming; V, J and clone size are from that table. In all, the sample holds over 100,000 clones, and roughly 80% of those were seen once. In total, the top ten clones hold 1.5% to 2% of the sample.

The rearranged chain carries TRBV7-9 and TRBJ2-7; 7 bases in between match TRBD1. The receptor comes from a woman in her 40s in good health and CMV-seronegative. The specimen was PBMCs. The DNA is TGTTCCAGCAGCCGATCCGGGACAGACTCCTACGAGCAGTACTTC. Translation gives CSSSRSGTDSYEQYF.